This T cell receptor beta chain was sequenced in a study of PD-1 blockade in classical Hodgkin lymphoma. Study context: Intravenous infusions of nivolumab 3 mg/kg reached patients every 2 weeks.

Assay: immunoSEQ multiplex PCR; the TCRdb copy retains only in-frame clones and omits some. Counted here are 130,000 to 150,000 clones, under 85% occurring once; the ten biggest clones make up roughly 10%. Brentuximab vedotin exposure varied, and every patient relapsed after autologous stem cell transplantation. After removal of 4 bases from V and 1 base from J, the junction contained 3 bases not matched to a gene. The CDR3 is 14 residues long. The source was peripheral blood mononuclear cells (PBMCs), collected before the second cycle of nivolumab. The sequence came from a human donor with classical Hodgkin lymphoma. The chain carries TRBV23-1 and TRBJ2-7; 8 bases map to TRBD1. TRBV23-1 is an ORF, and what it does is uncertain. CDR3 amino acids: CASSPDRESYEQYF. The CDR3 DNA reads TGCGCCAGCAGTCCGGACAGGGAATCCTACGAGCAGTACTTC.